The 23 T cell receptor beta chains below come from one sample, sequenced in a study of cytomegalovirus exposure and HLA in healthy donors (dated by TCRdb to about 2017). Library prep was done by the immunoSEQ multiplex PCR assay. For the multiplex PCR, a mixture combining 60 forward primers for TCR Vbeta segments and 13 reverse primers for TCR Jbeta segments was used. This is the immuneACCESS table as TCRdb keeps it, with only in-frame sequences that have V and J called. A part of the clones is gone; compared with another copy, unresolved V genes explain less than half, and the rest is unexplained. A total of over 110,000 clones appear in this sample, 75% to 80% of them only once. Roughly 6% of the sample goes to the ten largest clones. Sequences were obtained from PBMCs. The receptors shown here come from a woman between 40 and 50 years old in good health and CMV-seropositive.

This chain joins TRBV28 and TRBJ1-2; TRBD1 matches 11 bases. Trimming at V came to 6 bases and at J to 5 bases, leaving 8 bases not matched to a gene. This CDR3 contains 15 residues. Germline V CDR1 and CDR2: MDHEN, SYDVKM. CDR3 in amino acids: CASSTGQGAEYGYTF. The CDR3 DNA reads TGTGCCAGCAGCACTGGACAGGGGGCAGAGTATGGCTACACCTTC.

V and J are TRBV6-4 and TRBJ1-2; D is unclear. This CDR3 region has 13 residues. Trimming pared 4 bases from V and 3 bases from J, leaving 9 bases between. Per germline, CDR1 MRHNA and CDR2 SNTAGT. The CDR3 region is CASSGARDYGYTF. The CDR3 nucleotides read TGTGCCAGCAGTGGGGCCAGAGACTATGGCTACACCTTC.

The rearrangement joins TRBV19 to TRBJ2-7, with 11 bases lining up with TRBD2. V lost 5 bases, J lost 2 bases, and 8 bases stayed unmatched. This CDR3 spans 16 amino acids. CDR1 and CDR2 from the germline V gene are LNHDA and SQIVND (reference sequence). As DNA, the CDR3 is TGTGCCAGTAGTGAGAGGACTAGCGGGTCTACCTACGAGCAGTACTTC. Translated, it gives CASSERTSGSTYEQYF.

The chain employs TRBV11-1 and TRBJ2-2; the D gene is possibly TRBD1 (5 bases). The germline CDR1 and CDR2 sequences are SGHAT and FQDESV (reference sequence). Trimming cost V 0 bases and J 6 bases, with 8 bases left between them. The CDR3 has 14 residues. In DNA, the CDR3 is TGTGCCAGCAGCTTAGCAGGGGAAGCCGGGGAGCTGTTTTTT. Amino acids: CASSLAGEAGELFF.

This rearrangement joins TRBV7-9 to TRBJ2-3; tentative D call: TRBD1 (5 bases). V dropped 1 base and J dropped 1 base, with 9 bases sitting between them. Germline-derived CDR1 and CDR2 are SEHNR and FQNEAQ (reference sequence). The CDR3 consists of 15 residues. The CDR3 reads CASSLGGAGTDTQYF. The CDR3 coding sequence is TGTGCCAGCAGCTTAGGGGGCGCCGGCACAGATACGCAGTATTTT.

The gene calls are TRBV30 and TRBJ2-2; TRBD1 aligns across 9 bases. Germline V gives CDR1 GTSNPN, CDR2 SVGIG (reference sequence). The J segment lost 6 bases and the V segment lost 5 bases, leaving 4 bases of the junction unmatched. CDR3 length: 13 amino acids. CDR3 in amino acids: CAWGGTGPGELFF. The CDR3 nucleotides are TGTGCCTGGGGAGGGACAGGGCCCGGGGAGCTGTTTTTT.

The rearrangement uses TRBV7-9 and TRBJ2-6, with 9 bases aligning to TRBD1. Germline V CDR1 and CDR2: SEHNR, FQNEAQ (reference sequence). V trimming: 5 bases; J trimming: 2 bases; junction bases outside the gene matches: 4. The CDR3 contains 16 residues. The CDR3 bases are TGTGCCAGCAGCGATACAGGGGGCCCTGGGGCCAACGTCCTGACTTTC. This translates into CASSDTGGPGANVLTF.

This clone appeared a few times. The chain has TRBV6-5 and TRBJ1-2; perhaps TRBD1 as D (6 bases). This CDR3 comprises 13 residues. Germline-derived CDR1 and CDR2 are MNHEY and SVGAGI. Trimming cost V 6 bases and J 4 bases, with 12 bases left between them. This chain's CDR3 is CASRRGGGYGYTF. The CDR3 coding sequence is TGTGCCAGCAGAAGGGGGGGAGGCTATGGCTACACCTTC.

The rearrangement joins TRBV18 to TRBJ2-6; TRBD2 matches 13 bases. Germline V gene sequence: CDR1 KGHSH, CDR2 LQKENI. V lost 4 bases to trimming and J lost 2 bases; unmatched junction nucleotides: 2. The CDR3 covers 17 residues. CDR3: CASSQGLAGTGANVLTF. The CDR3, as DNA: TGTGCCAGCTCACAGGGACTAGCGGGAACTGGGGCCAACGTCCTGACTTTC. The full variable domain, with the rest looked up from reference TRBV18 and TRBJ2-6, is NAGVMQNPRHLVRRRGQEARLRCSPMKGHSHVYWYRQLPEEGLKFMVYLQKENIIDESGMPKERFSAEFPKEGPSILRIQQVVRGDSAAYFCASSQGLAGTGANVLTFGAGSRLTVL.

The chain uses TRBV2 and TRBJ2-5, with 8 bases fitting TRBD1. Trimming at V came to 4 bases and at J to 9 bases, leaving 7 bases not matched to a gene. The CDR3 runs to 13 residues. Per germline, CDR1 SNHLY and CDR2 FYNNEI. CDR3 loop: CASSGTGQEAQYF. The CDR3 DNA sequence: TGTGCCAGCAGTGGGACAGGGCAGGAGGCCCAGTACTTC. The full variable domain, completed using reference TRBV2 and TRBJ2-5, is EPEVTQTPSHQVTQMGQEVILRCVPISNHLYFYWYRQILGQKVEFLVSFYNNEISEKSEIFDDQFSVERPDGSNFTLKIRSTKLEDSAMYFCASSGTGQEAQYFGPGTRLLVL.

The sample holds a few counts of this clone. This sequence joins TRBV5-6 and TRBJ1-5, with D tentatively TRBD1 (6 bases). Germline V gives CDR1 SGHDT, CDR2 YYEEEE. V was pared by 3 bases and J by 2 bases, with 9 bases between. The CDR3 contains 14 residues. The CDR3 region is CASSSRTGNQPQHF. CDR3 nucleotides: TGTGCCAGCAGCTCGCGGACAGGCAATCAGCCCCAGCATTTT.

The rearrangement uses TRBV7-9 and TRBJ1-5; 7 nucleotides line up with TRBD1. This CDR3 has 17 amino acids. Germline loops: CDR1 SEHNR, CDR2 FQNEAQ (reference sequence). V was clipped by 1 base and J by 0 bases; unmatched bases: 6. CDR3 sequence (DNA): TGTGCCAGCAGCTTAGATCACGGGACAGATAGCAATCAGCCCCAGCATTTT. Encoded protein: CASSLDHGTDSNQPQHF. Looking up the rest from reference TRBV7-9 and TRBJ1-5 gives the full variable domain: DTGVSQNPRHKITKRGQNVTFRCDPISEHNRLYWYRQTLGQGPEFLTYFQNEAQLEKSRLLSDRFSAERPKGSFSTLEIQRTEQGDSAMYLCASSLDHGTDSNQPQHFGDGTRLSIL.

The V and J genes are TRBV6-6 and TRBJ2-5; D is perhaps TRBD1 (5 bases). Per the germline V gene, CDR1 is MNHNY and CDR2 is SVGAGI (reference sequence). The V end was cut by 5 bases, the J end by 4 bases, with 8 bases between. This CDR3 is 12 amino acids long. The CDR3 sequence is CASSQGAETQYF. As DNA, the CDR3 is TGTGCCAGCAGTCAGGGTGCAGAGACCCAGTACTTC.

This chain links TRBV28 with TRBJ2-7; 7 nucleotides line up with TRBD2. J was trimmed by 5 bases and V by 6 bases; bases with no gene match: 13. CDR3 size: 15 residues. Germline V gene sequence: CDR1 MDHEN, CDR2 SYDVKM. CDR3 protein: CASSPLGRESHEQYF. The CDR3 DNA follows: TGTGCCAGCAGCCCCCTGGGGCGGGAGTCCCACGAGCAGTACTTC. Together with reference TRBV28 and TRBJ2-7, the CDR3 gives the full variable domain: DVKVTQSSRYLVKRTGEKVFLECVQDMDHENMFWYRQDPGLGLRLIYFSYDVKMKEKGDIPEGYSVSREKKERFSLILESASTNQTSMYLCASSPLGRESHEQYFGPGTRLTVT.

V is TRBV25-1 and J is TRBJ1-5; maybe TRBD1 (6 bases). Trimming stripped 4 bases from V and 0 bases from J, with 10 bases between. Germline CDR1 is MGHDK and CDR2 is SYGVNS. The CDR3 consists of 15 residues. For the CDR3, the DNA is TGTGCCAGCAGTGGGGGGACACATAGCAATCAGCCCCAGCATTTT. Protein: CASSGGTHSNQPQHF.

The V and J genes are TRBV30 and TRBJ2-1; 14 positions match TRBD2. V dropped 3 bases and J dropped 7; count of bases not matched to a gene: 5. The germline CDR1 and CDR2 sequences are GTSNPN and SVGIG (reference sequence). The CDR3 runs 15 residues. CDR3 coding DNA: TGTGCCTGGAGCCTTTGGACTAGCGGGAGGAATGAGCAGTTCTTC. As protein: CAWSLWTSGRNEQFF.

This clone was detected a few times. A much larger clone is a single base away; this may be a read error. This rearrangement joins TRBV4-2 to TRBJ2-1; possibly TRBD2 for D (6 bases). The CDR3 length is 15 residues. V was pared by 0 bases and J by 4 bases, with 10 bases between. Germline V gene lookup returns CDR1 LGHNA and CDR2 YNFKEQ. The CDR3 DNA sequence: TGTGCCAGCAGCCAAGATTGGGGGACTTACAATGAGCAGTTCTTC. Amino acids: CASSQDWGTYNEQFF.

This clone occurred once. This rearrangement joins TRBV5-1 to TRBJ2-1, with TRBD2 identical over 11 bases. CDR1 and CDR2 (germline): SGHRS, YFSETQ. V shed 1 base, J shed 4 bases, and the junction held 1 base outside the gene matches. This CDR3 has 15 amino acids. CDR3 residues: CASSLTSGGYNEQFF. The CDR3 DNA reads TGCGCCAGCAGCTTGACTAGCGGGGGATACAATGAGCAGTTCTTC. The full variable domain, in which reference TRBV5-1 and TRBJ2-1 provide the parts outside the CDR3, is KAGVTQTPRYLIKTRGQQVTLSCSPISGHRSVSWYQQTPGQGLQFLFEYFSETQRNKGNFPGRFSGRQFSNSRSEMNVSTLELGDSALYLCASSLTSGGYNEQFFGPGTRLTVL.

V gene TRBV30 combines with J gene TRBJ2-1; 7 bases map to TRBD2. CDR1 is GTSNPN, CDR2 SVGIG, per germline (reference sequence). J was trimmed by 4 bases and V by 0 bases; bases with no gene match: 12. This CDR3 spans 17 amino acids. The CDR3 region is CAWSVGGWGGPYNEQFF. CDR3 bases: TGTGCCTGGAGTGTCGGAGGGTGGGGAGGGCCGTACAATGAGCAGTTCTTC.

This clone has a handful of counts. V gene TRBV5-5 combines with J gene TRBJ2-1, with 11 bases that match TRBD2. The germline CDR1 and CDR2 sequences are SGHKS and YYEKEE (reference sequence). V lost 3 bases, J lost 4 bases, and 3 bases stayed unmatched. CDR3 size: 15 residues. In DNA form, the CDR3 reads TGTGCCAGCAGCTCCTCTAGCGGGAGGTACAATGAGCAGTTCTTC. It is translated as CASSSSSGRYNEQFF.

The chain uses TRBV28 and TRBJ1-4; a weak D match, TRBD1 (5 bases). The germline V gene encodes CDR1 MDHEN and CDR2 SYDVKM. The CDR3 length is 14 residues. The V gene lost 2 bases and the J gene lost 8 bases, with 12 bases spanning the gap. The CDR3 sequence is CASSLDSAGEKLFF. The CDR3 DNA is TGTGCCAGCAGTTTAGACAGTGCGGGGGAAAAACTGTTTTTT.

This chain connects TRBV7-9 to TRBJ2-1, with 8 bases lining up with TRBD2. The ends lost 5 bases at V and 9 bases at J; junction bases unmatched: 18. The CDR3 runs to 17 residues. Germline values: CDR1 SEHNR, CDR2 FQNEAQ (reference sequence). The CDR3 DNA reads TGTGCCAGCAGCGGATACGCCGGGACTAGTCGGAATCGTGAGCAGTTCTTC. Translation gives CASSGYAGTSRNREQFF.

V is TRBV27 and J is TRBJ2-3; 7 nucleotides line up with TRBD2. Germline lookup yields CDR1 MNHEY and CDR2 SMNVEV (reference sequence). J lost 4 bases, V lost 0 bases, and 13 bases had no gene match. The CDR3 sequence is 18 residues long. The CDR3 DNA is TGTGCCAGCAGTTTATCCAACTCGTGGGCGGGAGTCCCAGATACGCAGTATTTT. It translates to CASSLSNSWAGVPDTQYF.